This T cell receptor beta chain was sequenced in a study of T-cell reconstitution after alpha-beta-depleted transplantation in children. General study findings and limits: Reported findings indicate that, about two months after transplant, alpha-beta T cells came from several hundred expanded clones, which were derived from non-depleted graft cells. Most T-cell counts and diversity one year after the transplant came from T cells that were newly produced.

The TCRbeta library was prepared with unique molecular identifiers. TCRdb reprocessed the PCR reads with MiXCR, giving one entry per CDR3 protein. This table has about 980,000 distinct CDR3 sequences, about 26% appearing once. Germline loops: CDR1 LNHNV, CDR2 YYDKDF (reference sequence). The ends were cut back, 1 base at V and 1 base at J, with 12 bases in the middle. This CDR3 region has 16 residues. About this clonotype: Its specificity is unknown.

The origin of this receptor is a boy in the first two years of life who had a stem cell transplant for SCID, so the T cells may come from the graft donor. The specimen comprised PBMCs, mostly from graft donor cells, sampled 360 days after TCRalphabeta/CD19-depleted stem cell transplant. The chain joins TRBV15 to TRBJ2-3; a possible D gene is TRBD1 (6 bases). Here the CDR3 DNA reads TGTGCCACCAGCAGAGTACGGGCAGGGGGCACAGATACGCAGTATTTT. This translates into CATSRVRAGGTDTQYF.